Sequencing of this T cell receptor (beta chain) was carried out in a study of T-cell memory formation after mild COVID-19. Study as a whole: Largely donor-specific sequence clusters came from a couple of donors.

On this clonotype: Its target is not known.

Findings and limits, study-wide: Clones that contracted clustered mainly in CM and EM if CD4+ and in EMRA if CD8+. Cross-reactive memory apparently joined, as some responding clones appeared in pre-infection memory.

This CDR3 region has 13 residues. With 8 bases removed from V and 0 bases from J, the gap between germline ends came to 10 bases. From germline, CDR1 is SEHNR and CDR2 FQNEAQ (reference sequence). MiXCR, applied by TCRdb to the 5' RACE reads, yields one record per CDR3 protein. The repertoire holds approximately 100,000 distinct CDR3 sequences, 11% seen once, with about 40% in the top ten. The specimen sequenced was PBMCs or a T cell subset sorted from them (not recorded which). The sequence was obtained from a man aged 18 to 29 who had mild COVID-19 (a few samples of this study predate the infection). Cell type and time point are not known. The chain links TRBV7-9 to TRBJ1-1; D call uncertain. CDR3 DNA: TGTGCCAGCGAGACCCCGGTGAACACTGAAGCTTTCTTT. This encodes CASETPVNTEAFF.